These 8 T cell receptor beta chains were sequenced from one sample in a study of T cells in localized non-small cell lung cancer (dated by TCRdb to the early 2020s). The method behind the library was the immunoSEQ multiplex PCR assay. The clones in this table, taken by TCRdb from immuneACCESS, are in-frame only. Not every clone is retained; where verified, under half of the shortfall comes from an unresolved V gene, and the cause of the rest is unknown. The sample data list tens of thousands of clones, and roughly 90% of these were observed just once. Of the sample, over 15% falls within the top ten clones. The sample consisted of peripheral blood, taken before any cancer treatment. These receptors all come from a male donor aged 60 or over with stage III squamous cell lung carcinoma.

The V gene is TRBV30, the J gene TRBJ2-1; 7 nucleotides match TRBD1. Trimming at V came to 2 bases and at J to 8 bases, leaving 6 bases not matched to a gene. CDR3 length: 13 amino acids. Germline loops: CDR1 GTSNPN, CDR2 SVGIG (reference sequence). The CDR3: CAWSQGVSDEQFF. CDR3 DNA sequence: TGTGCCTGGAGTCAGGGGGTGTCGGATGAGCAGTTCTTC.

The chain recombines TRBV9 with TRBJ2-7, with D perhaps TRBD2 (5 bases). The CDR3 has 15 residues. The V and J ends lost 0 bases and 6 bases respectively, with 16 bases between them. Germline V lookup: CDR1 SGDLS, CDR2 YYNGEE. CDR3 in amino acids: CASSVDGSGWAEQYF. The DNA of the CDR3 is TGTGCCAGCAGCGTAGACGGGTCGGGGTGGGCCGAGCAGTACTTC.

The chain recombines TRBV7-9 with TRBJ2-2, with D unresolved. CDR3 length equals 14 residues. Between the trimmed V and J ends, which lost 2 bases and 6 bases, there was a span of 10 bases. Germline V CDR1 and CDR2: SEHNR, FQNEAQ (reference sequence). The DNA of the CDR3 is TGTGCCAGCAGCTTAATTGGGGAAGCCGGGGAGCTGTTTTTT. It is translated as CASSLIGEAGELFF.

Remarks on this clone: Sequence at one end of the junction differs from germline and may be a read error. The genes are TRBV29-1 and TRBJ2-7; tentatively, D is TRBD2 (7 bases). The CDR3 spans 14 residues. CDR1 and CDR2 (germline): SQVTM, ANQGSEA. This CDR3 reads CSAVGGAPLGERYF. The CDR3 DNA sequence: TGCAGCGCCGTGGGGGGGGCCCCTCTCGGCGAGCGGTACTTC.

This sequence joins TRBV27 and TRBJ2-1, with a tentative D call TRBD1 (6 bases). From germline, CDR1 is MNHEY and CDR2 SMNVEV (reference sequence). CDR3 length: 16 amino acids. V gave up 5 bases and J gave up 0 bases, with 14 bases separating them. For the CDR3, the DNA is TGTGCCAGCAGTACTAGGGGGAGCAGCTCCTACAATGAGCAGTTCTTC. Translation gives CASSTRGSSSYNEQFF.

V gene TRBV5-1 combines with J gene TRBJ2-3, with D tentatively TRBD1 or TRBD2 (5 bases each). The ends were cut back, 5 bases at V and 1 base at J, with 14 bases in the middle. Germline CDR1 is SGHRS and CDR2 is YFSETQ. The length of the CDR3 is 15 residues. Here the CDR3 reads CASSEGQGGTDTQYF. The CDR3 nucleotides are TGCGCCAGCAGTGAGGGTCAGGGAGGCACAGATACGCAGTATTTT.

The chain employs TRBV29-1 and TRBJ2-7; either TRBD1 or TRBD2 may fit D (7 bases each). In germline, CDR1 is SQVTM, CDR2 ANQGSEA. This CDR3 has 13 amino acids. The V gene lost 6 bases and the J gene lost 7 bases, with 19 bases spanning the gap. DNA for the CDR3: TGCAGCGTCCCCAGGGGGGGTTCAAGGGAGCAGTACTTC. Encoded protein: CSVPRGGSREQYF.

The chain employs TRBV7-9 and TRBJ2-1, with 10 bases fitting TRBD2. The junction had 4 bases not matched to a gene; V was cut back by 3 bases and J by 8 bases. The CDR3 runs 14 residues. In germline, CDR1 is SEHNR, CDR2 FQNEAQ (reference sequence). DNA of the CDR3: TGTGCCAGCAGCTTTCTAGCGGGAGTTGATGAGCAGTTCTTC. Translation gives CASSFLAGVDEQFF.